This T cell receptor beta chain was captured in a study of T-cell memory formation after mild COVID-19. MiXCR was run by TCRdb on the 5' RACE reads, yielding one entry per CDR3 protein. This sample has more than 250,000 distinct CDR3 sequences, with under 20% found just once. This clonotype has at least ten counts. This clonotype was obtained from a man between 18 and 35 years old who had mild COVID-19 (a few samples of this study predate the infection). Cell type and time point are not known. Sample: PBMCs or a T cell subset sorted from them (not recorded which).

CDR3 residues: CASSLVVSGANVLTF. Here the CDR3 DNA reads TGCGCCAGCAGCTTGGTGGTTTCTGGGGCCAACGTCCTGACTTTC. The chain recombines TRBV5-1 with TRBJ2-6; no firm D call. V was cut by 0 bases and J by 1 base, with 5 bases left in between. This CDR3 comprises 15 residues. Per germline, CDR1 SGHRS and CDR2 YFSETQ.